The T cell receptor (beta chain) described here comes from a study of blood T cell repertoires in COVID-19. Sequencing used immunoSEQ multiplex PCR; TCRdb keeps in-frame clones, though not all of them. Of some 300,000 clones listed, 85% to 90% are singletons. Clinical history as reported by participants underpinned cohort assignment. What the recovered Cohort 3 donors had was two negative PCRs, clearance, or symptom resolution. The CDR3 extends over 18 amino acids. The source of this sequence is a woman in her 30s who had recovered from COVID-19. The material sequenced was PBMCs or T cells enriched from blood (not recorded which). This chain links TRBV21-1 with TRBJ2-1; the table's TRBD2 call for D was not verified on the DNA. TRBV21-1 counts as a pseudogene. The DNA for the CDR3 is TGTGCCAGCAGCAAAGAGTTTCCGGAGCGGGAGGGTATCAATGAGCAGTTCTTC. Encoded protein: CASSKEFPEREGINEQFF.